The next 32 T cell receptor beta chains were all read from a single sample in a study of blood T cell repertoires in COVID-19. TCRdb's table, derived via immunoSEQ multiplex PCR, lists solely in-frame clones and lacks some. The sample holds 50,000 or so clones, about 85% seen once. Sequencing used peripheral blood. The receptors here all came from a man aged 45-65 years with acute or convalescent COVID-19.

This clone was detected a few times. The genes are TRBV28 and TRBJ2-1; D is unclear. Germline assignment: CDR1 MDHEN and CDR2 SYDVKM. Trimming took 5 bases from V and 2 from J, leaving 4 bases between them. The CDR3 length is 12 residues. CDR3 protein: CASSQTYNEQFF. The DNA for the CDR3 is TGTGCCAGCAGTCAAACCTACAATGAGCAGTTCTTC.

The rearrangement uses TRBV29-1 and TRBJ2-5, with 7 positions matching TRBD1. With 3 bases clipped from V and 1 base from J, the junction kept 5 bases outside the gene matches. This CDR3 is 14 amino acids long. The germline CDR1 and CDR2 sequences are SQVTM and ANQGSEA. CDR3 DNA sequence: TGCAGCGTTGACCAGGACAGGATCCAAGAGACCCAGTACTTC. Translated, it gives CSVDQDRIQETQYF.

This chain uses TRBV7-9 with TRBJ1-4; a weak D match, TRBD1 (6 bases). Deletions cut 8 bases from V and 7 bases from J, with 11 bases between. The CDR3 contains 12 residues. The germline CDR1 and CDR2 sequences are SEHNR and FQNEAQ (reference sequence). The CDR3 loop is CASGRTVEKLFF. The CDR3 region has the DNA TGTGCCAGCGGACGGACAGTTGAAAAACTGTTTTTT.

The chain uses TRBV11-2 and TRBJ2-1; D may be TRBD2 (7 bases). Germline V lookup: CDR1 SGHAT, CDR2 FQNNGV. V shed 11 bases and J shed 3 bases, with 11 bases lying between them. The CDR3 spans 12 residues. The CDR3 DNA reads as TGTGCCGTGGGGGGGCTCTACAATGAGCAGTTCTTC. This translates into CAVGGLYNEQFF.

V usage is TRBV13 and J usage is TRBJ1-1, with TRBD1 identical over 12 bases. V was pared by 5 bases and J by 1 base, with 5 bases of the junction left unmatched. This CDR3 has 16 residues. Germline CDR1 and CDR2: PRHDT and FYEKMQ (reference sequence). CDR3 DNA sequence: TGTGCCAGCAGCGGGGACAGGGGGCTTGGGAACACTGAAGCTTTCTTT. Translating gives CASSGDRGLGNTEAFF. Variable domain in full (rest from reference TRBV13 and TRBJ1-1): AAGVIQSPRHLIKEKRETATLKCYPIPRHDTVYWYQQGPGQDPQFLISFYEKMQSDKGSIPDRFSAQQFSDYHSELNMSSLELGDSALYFCASSGDRGLGNTEAFFGQGTRLTVV.

Comment on this clone: Other DNA sequences from this sample encode an identical CDR3 as well. The chain combines TRBV28 with TRBJ2-7; 9 bases are a match to TRBD1. CDR3 length: 15 amino acids. After removal of 2 bases from V and 8 bases from J, the junction contained 10 bases not matched to a gene. The V gene's germline CDR1 is MDHEN and CDR2 SYDVKM. The CDR3 DNA follows: TGTGCCAGCAGTTTAAGAACAGGGGGCCGTGCACAGCAGTACTTC. Translation: CASSLRTGGRAQQYF.

The chain has TRBV30 and TRBJ1-6, with D perhaps TRBD1 (5 bases). This CDR3 is 15 amino acids long. The germline CDR1 and CDR2 sequences are GTSNPN and SVGIG (reference sequence). Trimming cost V 5 bases and J 2 bases, with 13 bases left between them. The CDR3 reads CAWVQGTTYNSPLHF. The CDR3 DNA is TGTGCCTGGGTGCAGGGAACCACCTATAATTCACCCCTCCACTTT.

This clone occurred once. V is TRBV19 and J is TRBJ1-5, with D uncertain. Germline assignment: CDR1 LNHDA and CDR2 SQIVND (reference sequence). There are 13 residues in the CDR3. V lost 4 bases and J 6 bases, leaving 10 bases between the germline ends. CDR3 nucleotide sequence: TGTGCCAGTAGTACGGGTTTTTCTCAGCCCCAGCATTTT. Residues: CASSTGFSQPQHF. The whole variable domain, filled in from reference TRBV19 and TRBJ1-5, reads DGGITQSPKYLFRKEGQNVTLSCEQNLNHDAMYWYRQDPGQGLRLIYYSQIVNDFQKGDIAEGYSVSREKKESFPLTVTSAQKNPTAFYLCASSTGFSQPQHFGDGTRLSIL.

The chain carries TRBV3-1 (or the pseudogene TRBV3-2) and TRBJ1-6; D not resolved. The CDR3 sequence is 15 residues long. Germline V gene data show CDR1 as LGHDT and CDR2 as YNNKEL (reference sequence). V was shortened by 0 bases and J by 4 bases, with 7 bases between the two germline ends. CDR3 sequence (DNA): TGTGCCAGCAGCCAAGAGGCACAGTATAATTCACCCCTCCACTTT. This gives the protein CASSQEAQYNSPLHF.

The CDR3 is CAWSETGGNQPQHF. In DNA form, the CDR3 reads TGTGCCTGGAGTGAAACAGGGGGCAATCAGCCCCAGCATTTT. The J gene is TRBJ1-5, the V gene TRBV30; 7 bases line up with TRBD1. Germline CDR1 is GTSNPN and CDR2 is SVGIG (reference sequence). This CDR3 comprises 14 residues. With 1 base clipped from V and 2 bases from J, the junction kept 2 bases outside the gene matches.

The chain is built from TRBV6-1 and TRBJ2-1; TRBD2 matches 9 bases. The CDR3 has 16 residues. The germline V gene encodes CDR1 MNHNS and CDR2 SASEGT. V shed 2 bases, J shed 2 bases, and the junction held 4 bases outside the gene matches. This CDR3 is CASSEPRGRAYNEQFF. The CDR3, as DNA: TGTGCCAGCAGTGAACCCCGCGGGAGGGCCTACAATGAGCAGTTCTTC.

The gene calls are TRBV5-3 and TRBJ2-1; 7 bases map to TRBD1. TRBV5-3 is noted as an ORF with a role that remains uncertain. The CDR3 is 16 residues long. The V and J ends lost 5 bases and 2 bases, in that order; junction bases with no gene match: 10. The CDR3 is CARRILRTGAYNEQFF. Written as DNA, the CDR3 is TGTGCCAGAAGGATTTTGAGGACAGGAGCCTACAATGAGCAGTTCTTC.

The chain joins TRBV5-1 to TRBJ1-2; 8 bases line up with TRBD1. Losses at the gene ends were 4 bases for V and 1 base for J; bases not matched to a gene: 12. Germline loops: CDR1 SGHRS, CDR2 YFSETQ. This CDR3 has 17 residues. CDR3 loop: CASSPGAGGPLNYGYTF. The CDR3, as DNA: TGCGCCAGCAGCCCTGGAGCAGGGGGCCCCCTTAACTATGGCTACACCTTC.

The CDR3 DNA reads TGCGCCAGCAGCTTGGTATCTTTAGACTCCCAAGCTTTCTTT. Protein: CASSLVSLDSQAFF. The V gene is TRBV5-1, the J gene TRBJ1-1; D unclear. Trimming shortened V by 0 bases and J by 9 bases, and 15 bases separated the two germline ends. Germline CDR1 SGHRS, CDR2 YFSETQ. This CDR3 spans 14 amino acids.

The chain couples TRBV7-3 to TRBJ1-1; TRBD1 is a possible D gene (6 bases). Germline V gene data show CDR1 as SGHTA and CDR2 as FQGTGA. This CDR3 is 13 amino acids long. V lost 3 bases, J lost 7 bases, and 12 bases lay in between. For the CDR3, the DNA is TGTGCCAGCAGCTTCAGGGGAACGGGTGAAGCTTTCTTT. It specifies CASSFRGTGEAFF.

The table lists this clone with a few counts. The V gene is TRBV5-1, the J gene TRBJ2-6; the D is unclear. This CDR3 spans 14 amino acids. V dropped 6 bases and J dropped 3 bases, with 10 bases sitting between them. The germline V gene has CDR1 SGHRS and CDR2 YFSETQ. The CDR3 region is CASTPGDGANVLTF. The CDR3 DNA reads as TGCGCCAGCACCCCAGGCGATGGGGCCAACGTCCTGACTTTC.

V gene TRBV11-2 combines with J gene TRBJ1-1; D remains unclear. Per the germline V gene, CDR1 is SGHAT and CDR2 is FQNNGV. The CDR3 sequence is 13 residues long. Trimming stripped 5 bases from V and 5 bases from J, with 12 bases between. CDR3 residues: CASSLNGETEAFF. Here the CDR3 DNA reads TGTGCCAGCAGCCTAAACGGGGAGACTGAAGCTTTCTTT.

The genes are TRBV28 and TRBJ1-4; 7 bases agree with TRBD1. The CDR3 totals 14 residues. Germline-derived CDR1 and CDR2 are MDHEN and SYDVKM. Trimming removed 4 bases from V and 7 bases from J; junction bases left unmatched: 6. CDR3 sequence (DNA): TGTGCCAGCAGTTCGACAGGGCGGGTTGAAAAACTGTTTTTT. Translating gives CASSSTGRVEKLFF.

The chain recombines TRBV27 with TRBJ2-1, with TRBD2 matching 9 bases. The CDR3 runs 13 residues. Germline CDR1 reads MNHEY; CDR2 reads SMNVEV (reference sequence). The J segment lost 9 bases and the V segment lost 6 bases, leaving 6 bases of the junction unmatched. The CDR3 nucleotides are TGTGCCAGCAGCCGGGGACTAGCATTTGAGCAGTTCTTC. Amino acids: CASSRGLAFEQFF.

The V gene is TRBV3-1 (or the pseudogene TRBV3-2), the J gene TRBJ2-7; 9 bases align to TRBD2. The CDR3 has 16 residues. Germline values: CDR1 LGHDT, CDR2 YNNKEL (reference sequence). V lost 3 bases to trimming and J lost 4 bases; unmatched junction nucleotides: 10. CDR3 sequence: CASSHPPGLAAYEQYF. The CDR3 DNA reads TGTGCCAGCAGCCATCCGCCGGGACTAGCTGCGTACGAGCAGTACTTC.

The J gene is TRBJ2-5, the V gene TRBV21-1; the table's D call, TRBD2, has no DNA check behind it. TRBV21-1 counts as a pseudogene. The CDR3 covers 18 residues. The CDR3 bases are TGTGCCAGCAGCCCGCGACTAGCGGGAGGTAGGTACCAAGAGACCCAGTACTTC. Its protein is CASSPRLAGGRYQETQYF.

DNA for the CDR3: TGCGCCAGCAGCCCTAACGGGCGGGGGGAAACTGAAGCTTTCTTT. It specifies CASSPNGRGETEAFF. The chain is built from TRBV5-1 and TRBJ1-1; possible D gene TRBD1, 5 bases. Trimming pared 4 bases from V and 5 bases from J, leaving 18 bases between. This CDR3 comprises 15 residues. The germline CDR1 and CDR2 sequences are SGHRS and YFSETQ.

The chain recombines TRBV28 with TRBJ2-7; a weak D match, TRBD1 (5 bases). CDR1 MDHEN and CDR2 SYDVKM come from the germline V gene. Trimming left V 7 bases short and J 6 bases short, with 16 bases between. The CDR3 runs 13 residues. Here the CDR3 DNA reads TGTGCCAGCACCCGGATTAGGGGTATCGAGCAGTACTTC. Translating it yields CASTRIRGIEQYF.

The rearrangement uses TRBV10-3 and TRBJ1-5, with D unresolved. The CDR3 covers 14 residues. Per the germline V gene, CDR1 is ENHRY and CDR2 is SYGVKD. Deletions cut 3 bases from V and 2 bases from J, with 8 bases between. CDR3 nucleotide sequence: TGTGCCATCAGTGACGGGTCTGGCAATCAGCCCCAGCATTTT. Translated: CAISDGSGNQPQHF.

The chain recombines TRBV12-3 or TRBV12-4 with TRBJ2-5; 7 bases agree with TRBD1. V shed 7 bases and J 3 bases; nucleotides not matched to a gene: 5. There are 13 residues in the CDR3. The CDR3 loop reads CASTKGAEETQYF. DNA for the CDR3: TGTGCCAGCACCAAGGGGGCAGAAGAGACCCAGTACTTC.

The genes are TRBV19 and TRBJ2-7; 7 nucleotides line up with TRBD1. Germline CDR1 is LNHDA and CDR2 is SQIVND (reference sequence). The J segment lost 2 bases and the V segment lost 6 bases, leaving 7 bases of the junction unmatched. The length of the CDR3 is 14 residues. CDR3 nucleotide sequence: TGTGCCAGTAGCGAGACAGGGATTCCCTACGAGCAGTACTTC. This codes for CASSETGIPYEQYF.

V and J are TRBV6-6 and TRBJ2-7; TRBD2 might be the D (5 bases). Trimming took off 7 bases at V and 2 bases at J, with 12 bases between the two ends. From germline, CDR1 is MNHNY and CDR2 SVGAGI (reference sequence). There are 13 residues in the CDR3. CDR3 sequence: CASTVDYTYEQYF. DNA for the CDR3: TGTGCCAGCACGGTAGACTACACCTACGAGCAGTACTTC.

V gene TRBV5-1 combines with J gene TRBJ1-1, with TRBD1 identical over 9 bases. CDR3 length: 20 amino acids. After removal of 4 bases from V and 1 base from J, the junction contained 20 bases not matched to a gene. Per germline, CDR1 SGHRS and CDR2 YFSETQ. CDR3 protein: CASSQKGWGTGGDGNTEAFF. The CDR3 nucleotides read TGCGCCAGCAGCCAGAAAGGTTGGGGTACAGGGGGCGACGGGAACACTGAAGCTTTCTTT.

This clone was detected a few times. The chain is built from TRBV19 and TRBJ1-1; no definite D call. This CDR3 region has 13 residues. V lost 5 bases and J 0 bases, leaving 7 bases between the germline ends. Germline V lookup: CDR1 LNHDA, CDR2 SQIVND (reference sequence). This CDR3 reads CASSDLLNTEAFF. The CDR3 coding sequence is TGTGCCAGTAGTGATCTATTGAACACTGAAGCTTTCTTT.

The chain couples TRBV5-1 to TRBJ2-7; 7 nucleotides match TRBD1. Germline CDR1 and CDR2: SGHRS and YFSETQ. The J segment lost 2 bases and the V segment lost 4 bases, leaving 6 bases of the junction unmatched. This CDR3 has 14 amino acids. CDR3 DNA sequence: TGCGCCAGCAGCCCAGGGGGACCCACCTACGAGCAGTACTTC. The encoded protein is CASSPGGPTYEQYF.

This clone was counted once. The chain uses TRBV6-6 and TRBJ1-4, with D unclear. CDR3 length equals 12 residues. Germline lookup yields CDR1 MNHNY and CDR2 SVGAGI (reference sequence). With 5 bases removed from V and 8 bases from J, the gap between germline ends came to 9 bases. The CDR3 loop reads CASSPSGEKLFF. The CDR3 bases are TGTGCCAGCAGTCCCTCGGGAGAAAAACTGTTTTTT.

The chain uses TRBV2 and TRBJ2-5; 13 bases map to TRBD2. V gave up 6 bases and J gave up 5 bases; unmatched junction bases: 9. Germline V gives CDR1 SNHLY, CDR2 FYNNEI. The CDR3 totals 16 residues. In nucleotides, the CDR3 is TGTGCCAGCAGGACCGGGACTAGCGGGGTCCGGGAGACCCAGTACTTC. Translating it yields CASRTGTSGVRETQYF.